The 22 T cell receptor beta chains below all came from one sample that was sequenced in a study of graft-versus-host responses after intestinal transplantation. No antigen has been identified for these receptors. The protocol was immunoSEQ multiplex PCR, while the TCRdb copy is restricted to in-frame clones and leaves out a portion. The profile shows around 49,000 clones, 89% of them singletons. Sample: unstimulated CD4+ T cells sorted from spleen or lymph node cells, taken before transplant. These receptors were taken from a human donor who was the organ donor for an intestinal transplant.

The table lists this clone with a few counts. An end of the junction does not agree with germline; a read error may underlie this. This rearrangement joins TRBV5-1 to TRBJ1-3; the D gene is possibly TRBD1 (6 bases). The CDR3 consists of 14 residues. The germline gives CDR1 SGHRS, CDR2 YFSETQ. The CDR3 protein is CASSSPGTKGPLWF. The CDR3 DNA reads as TGCGCCAGCAGCTCACCCGGGACAAAGGGCCCGCTATGGTTT.

The chain has TRBV7-6 and TRBJ2-5; maybe TRBD1 (6 bases). The V gene lost 5 bases and the J gene lost 5 bases, with 36 bases spanning the gap. The germline V gene encodes CDR1 SGHVS and CDR2 FNYEAQ. This CDR3 spans 21 amino acids. CDR3 in amino acids: CASSRDYPTRGLGLREETQYF. The CDR3 DNA follows: TGTGCCAGCAGCCGTGACTATCCTACCAGGGGTTTGGGCCTTAGGGAGGAGACCCAGTACTTC.

The V and J genes are TRBV27 and TRBJ2-7, with D perhaps matching TRBD2 (6 bases). This CDR3 is built from 16 residues. Trimming removed 7 bases at V and 5 bases at J, with 24 bases between. Germline V gene sequence: CDR1 MNHEY, CDR2 SMNVEV (reference sequence). CDR3: CASTIRGTLAPHEQYF. DNA for the CDR3: TGTGCCAGCACAATTCGAGGGACTTTGGCTCCCCACGAGCAGTACTTC.

This chain uses TRBV29-1 with TRBJ2-1; 9 bases are a match to TRBD2. With V trimmed by 4 bases and J by 8 bases, 12 bases remained unmatched. This CDR3 spans 15 amino acids. From germline, CDR1 is SQVTM and CDR2 ANQGSEA. CDR3 protein: CSVAASGTLSDEQFF. In nucleotides, the CDR3 is TGCAGCGTTGCCGCTAGCGGGACACTATCCGATGAGCAGTTCTTC.

The chain employs TRBV5-4 and TRBJ1-1; D might be TRBD1 (5 bases). There are 15 residues in the CDR3. CDR1 and CDR2 (germline): SGHNT, YYREEE (reference sequence). V was trimmed by 2 bases and J by 1 base, leaving 12 bases between them. As DNA, the CDR3 is TGTGCCAGCAGCTTCCTAGGGGTCTCGAACACTGAAGCTTTCTTT. Residues: CASSFLGVSNTEAFF.

This chain uses TRBV4-1 with TRBJ2-3; 7 bases line up with TRBD1. The CDR3 extends over 14 amino acids. Germline V gives CDR1 MGHRA, CDR2 YSYEKL. V lost 0 bases and J lost 4; bases outside the gene matches: 1. The CDR3 nucleotides read TGCGCCAGCAGCCAAGATGACAGGGCAGATACGCAGTATTTT. Its protein product is CASSQDDRADTQYF.

This sequence joins TRBV11-2 and TRBJ2-7; TRBD2 is a possible D gene (5 bases). Germline CDR1 reads SGHAT; CDR2 reads FQNNGV. Trimming took 3 bases from V and 4 from J, leaving 13 bases between them. The CDR3 length is 14 residues. This CDR3 reads CASSLSAGDYEQYF. In DNA, the CDR3 is TGTGCCAGCAGCTTGTCTGCGGGTGATTACGAGCAGTACTTC.

J is TRBJ2-1 and V is TRBV30; D call uncertain. The CDR3 runs 15 residues. In germline, CDR1 is GTSNPN, CDR2 SVGIG (reference sequence). Trimming took 2 bases from V and 0 from J, leaving 11 bases between them. CDR3 region: CAWSPVVSSYNEQFF. CDR3 DNA sequence: TGTGCCTGGAGTCCCGTGGTGAGCTCCTACAATGAGCAGTTCTTC.

In this sample, this clone turned up once. The J gene is TRBJ1-2, the V gene TRBV7-2; no clear D gene. The germline V and J ends were trimmed by 5 bases and 6 bases, with 25 bases remaining between them. CDR1 and CDR2 from the germline V gene are SGHTA and FQGNSA. CDR3 length: 17 amino acids. Here the CDR3 reads CASSLIGLNRPGHGYTF. As DNA, the CDR3 is TGTGCCAGCAGCCTCATAGGCCTTAACAGACCTGGCCATGGCTACACCTTC.

The J gene is TRBJ2-1, the V gene TRBV5-1; D may be TRBD2 (6 bases). Trimming pared 0 bases from V and 1 base from J, leaving 11 bases between. Germline CDR1 and CDR2: SGHRS and YFSETQ. CDR3 length equals 16 residues. The CDR3: CASSLGVAGSYNEQFF. The CDR3 DNA reads TGCGCCAGCAGCTTGGGAGTCGCGGGATCCTACAATGAGCAGTTCTTC.

The V and J genes are TRBV5-5 and TRBJ2-3, with D hard to call. The CDR3 extends over 16 amino acids. CDR1 is SGHKS, CDR2 YYEKEE, per germline (reference sequence). Trimming left V 4 bases short and J 1 base short, with 16 bases between. CDR3 in amino acids: CASSPSILSGTDTQYF. DNA of the CDR3: TGTGCCAGCAGCCCCTCGATACTCTCTGGCACAGATACGCAGTATTTT.

The chain recombines TRBV30 with TRBJ2-3; maybe TRBD2 (6 bases). V lost 4 bases and J 0 bases, leaving 20 bases between the germline ends. The CDR3 is 17 amino acids. Germline assignment: CDR1 GTSNPN and CDR2 SVGIG (reference sequence). CDR3 protein: CAWTPGVGVLSTDTQYF. CDR3 in DNA: TGTGCCTGGACCCCGGGGGTGGGGGTCCTTAGCACAGATACGCAGTATTTT.

The V call is TRBV6-1, the J call TRBJ2-7; 9 nucleotides match TRBD2. Germline CDR1 and CDR2: MNHNS and SASEGT. J gave up 6 bases and V 4 bases, and 10 bases lay outside the gene matches. The CDR3 loop spans 15 amino acids. CDR3 nucleotides: TGTGCCAGCAGTGCCCTAGCGGGACCCCTCTCCGAGCAGTACTTC. Protein: CASSALAGPLSEQYF.

This clone was detected once. The rearrangement uses TRBV4-2 and TRBJ2-5; 15 positions agree with TRBD2. The DNA end is more similar to TRBJ2-7, so the J call may be wrong. The CDR3 loop spans 16 amino acids. Germline V gives CDR1 LGHNA, CDR2 YNFKEQ. CDR3 sequence (DNA): TGTGCCAGCAGCCAGGGGACTAGCGGGAGGTGGGGCGAGCAGTACTTC. Translated: CASSQGTSGRWGEQYF.

The table lists this clone with a count of one. J is TRBJ2-5 and V is TRBV30, with D perhaps TRBD2 (5 bases). Germline V gene lookup returns CDR1 GTSNPN and CDR2 SVGIG (reference sequence). The V end was cut by 0 bases, the J end by 5 bases, with 16 bases between. The CDR3 totals 15 residues. The CDR3, as DNA: TGTGCCTGGAGTGTACTATTTAGAGGGCGGGAGACCCAGTACTTC. This encodes CAWSVLFRGRETQYF.

The chain combines TRBV6-4 with TRBJ2-2; TRBD1 matches 9 bases. The germline V gene encodes CDR1 MRHNA and CDR2 SNTAGT. The CDR3 sequence is 15 residues long. V trimming: 0 bases; J trimming: 6 bases; junction bases outside the gene matches: 2. CDR3 nucleotide sequence: TGTGCCAGCAGTGACTCGAGACAGGGGGCCGGGGAGCTGTTTTTT. It codes for CASSDSRQGAGELFF.

The chain links TRBV18 to TRBJ2-5; 7 bases fit TRBD1. The CDR3 consists of 13 residues. V dropped 6 bases and J dropped 2; count of bases not matched to a gene: 3. Germline CDR1 and CDR2: KGHSH and LQKENI. The CDR3 bases are TGTGCCAGCTCGGGACAGATTCAAGAGACCCAGTACTTC. Protein sequence: CASSGQIQETQYF.

V is TRBV7-2 and J is TRBJ2-3; 13 bases agree with TRBD2. CDR1 is SGHTA, CDR2 FQGNSA, per germline. The CDR3 has 15 residues. V shed 1 base and J 8 bases; nucleotides not matched to a gene: 3. The CDR3, as DNA: TGTGCCAGCAGCTTAGAACTAGCGGGGGGGGCTACGCAGTATTTT. Translating gives CASSLELAGGATQYF.

The chain combines TRBV19 with TRBJ2-3; perhaps TRBD1 as D (6 bases). CDR1 LNHDA and CDR2 SQIVND come from the germline V gene (reference sequence). V was trimmed by 4 bases and J by 5 bases, leaving 16 bases between them. The CDR3 totals 15 residues. The CDR3 region is CASSTKQGSRDTQYF. CDR3 sequence (DNA): TGTGCCAGTAGTACTAAACAGGGTTCAAGAGATACGCAGTATTTT.

In the case of this clone: Relative to the germline gene, one junction end is altered; a read error may explain this. The rearrangement links TRBV28 to TRBJ2-7; 9 bases are shared with TRBD1. The CDR3 loop spans 17 amino acids. CDR1 is MDHEN and CDR2 is SYDVKM in the germline V gene. The CDR3 protein is CASSLPGQGIGSYERYF. The CDR3, as DNA: TGTGCCAGCAGTCTTCCGGGACAGGGAATAGGTAGCTACGAGCGGTACTTC. The full variable domain, with the rest looked up from reference TRBV28 and TRBJ2-7, is DVKVTQSSRYLVKRTGEKVFLECVQDMDHENMFWYRQDPGLGLRLIYFSYDVKMKEKGDIPEGYSVSREKKERFSLILESASTNQTSMYLCASSLPGQGIGSYERYFGPGTRLTVT.

J is TRBJ2-3 and V is TRBV7-8; TRBD2 agrees at 8 bases. V gave up 5 bases and J gave up 3 bases; unmatched junction bases: 7. The CDR3 loop spans 15 amino acids. Germline values: CDR1 SGHVS, CDR2 FQNEAQ. The CDR3 sequence is CASSPGGRLTDTQYF. In nucleotides, the CDR3 is TGTGCCAGCAGCCCCGGCGGGAGGTTGACAGATACGCAGTATTTT.

The chain links TRBV7-6 to TRBJ2-1; the D gene is possibly TRBD2 (5 bases). The CDR3 consists of 16 residues. Trimming removed 2 bases at V and 6 bases at J, with 17 bases between. The germline gives CDR1 SGHVS, CDR2 FNYEAQ. CDR3 amino acids: CASSLLSFRAGNEQFF. The CDR3 DNA reads TGTGCCAGCAGCTTATTGAGTTTCCGGGCGGGCAATGAGCAGTTCTTC.